One and the same sample provided the 7 T cell receptor beta chains below, sequenced in a study of cytomegalovirus exposure and HLA in healthy donors. Some clones are missing from TCRdb's copy, which holds only in-frame ones; the method was immunoSEQ multiplex PCR. This table holds some 240,000 clones, around 85% found once. The specimen was PBMCs. These receptors originate from a woman in her 30s in good health and CMV-seropositive.

V gene TRBV9 combines with J gene TRBJ2-7, with a tentative D call TRBD2 (6 bases). The CDR3 runs to 15 residues. Trimming took 0 bases from V and 1 from J, leaving 11 bases between them. Germline assignment: CDR1 SGDLS and CDR2 YYNGEE. The CDR3 is CASSVESGTSYEQYF. The CDR3 DNA reads TGTGCCAGCAGCGTAGAATCTGGGACTTCCTACGAGCAGTACTTC. The entire variable domain, with the rest obtained from reference TRBV9 and TRBJ2-7, is as follows: DSGVTQTPKHLITATGQRVTLRCSPRSGDLSVYWYQQSLDQGLQFLIQYYNGEERAKGNILERFSAQQFPDLHSELNLSSLELGDSALYFCASSVESGTSYEQYFGPGTRLTVT.

The rearrangement joins TRBV6-1 to TRBJ2-7; D is perhaps TRBD2 (5 bases). Germline CDR1 reads MNHNS; CDR2 reads SASEGT. Trimming took 1 base from V and 5 from J, leaving 12 bases between them. The CDR3 totals 14 residues. CDR3 sequence reads: CASSEDRVRDEQYF. The CDR3 DNA reads as TGTGCCAGCAGTGAAGATAGGGTGAGGGACGAGCAGTACTTC.

The rearrangement uses TRBV28 and TRBJ1-4; D not resolved. The CDR3 covers 15 residues. The V gene's germline CDR1 is MDHEN and CDR2 SYDVKM. V lost 5 bases and J lost 6, with 16 bases in between. CDR3 protein: CASSSRSTRHEKLFF. The CDR3 bases are TGTGCCAGCAGTAGCCGAAGTACGCGGCATGAAAAACTGTTTTTT. The complete variable domain, with remaining parts taken from reference TRBV28 and TRBJ1-4, reads DVKVTQSSRYLVKRTGEKVFLECVQDMDHENMFWYRQDPGLGLRLIYFSYDVKMKEKGDIPEGYSVSREKKERFSLILESASTNQTSMYLCASSSRSTRHEKLFFGSGTQLSVL.

The chain combines TRBV30 with TRBJ2-3, with 10 bases that match TRBD2. The CDR3 is 16 residues long. From germline, CDR1 is GTSNPN and CDR2 SVGIG (reference sequence). The trim removed 2 bases at V and 1 base at J, leaving 6 bases unmatched. The CDR3 DNA is TGTGCCTGGAGTCCCAGCGGGAGGGGTGGCACAGATACGCAGTATTTT. Protein sequence: CAWSPSGRGGTDTQYF.

Turning to this clone: Additional DNA sequences in this sample encode the identical CDR3. The chain joins TRBV5-1 to TRBJ1-1; no reliable D call. Trimming took off 0 bases at V and 2 bases at J, with 5 bases between the two ends. Germline-derived CDR1 and CDR2 are SGHRS and YFSETQ. The CDR3 length is 13 residues. In nucleotides, the CDR3 is TGCGCCAGCAGCTTGGTTTCTAACACTGAAGCTTTCTTT. Residues: CASSLVSNTEAFF.

This chain joins TRBV11-2 and TRBJ1-5; 9 bases match TRBD1. The V and J ends lost 6 bases and 5 bases, in that order; junction bases with no gene match: 5. The CDR3 runs 14 residues. Germline CDR1 reads SGHAT; CDR2 reads FQNNGV. CDR3: CASSRDRAHQPQHF. In DNA form, the CDR3 reads TGTGCCAGCAGTCGGGACAGGGCCCATCAGCCCCAGCATTTT.

The V gene is TRBV6-4, the J gene TRBJ1-5; D is undetermined. The V gene lost 3 bases and the J gene lost 5 bases, with 8 bases spanning the gap. CDR3 size: 13 residues. Germline V gene lookup returns CDR1 MRHNA and CDR2 SNTAGT. The CDR3 is CASSESAYQPQHF. DNA for the CDR3: TGTGCCAGCAGTGAGAGTGCTTATCAGCCCCAGCATTTT.